A single sample is the source of the 32 T cell receptor beta chains below, sequenced in a study of T cell clusters in autoimmune cytopenias. TRB rearrangements were amplified by touch-down multiplex PCR with mixed TRB-A/B primers. TCRdb re-called the multiplex PCR reads; every CDR3 protein appears as one record, without DNA. The sample totals roughly 5,200 distinct CDR3 sequences; its top ten clones hold about 19%. Roughly 38,000 genome equivalents of blood DNA were amplified for TRB. Sequencing was carried out using peripheral blood. These receptor sequences come from a human donor with an autoimmune cytopenia or autoimmune hepatitis (not recorded which).

In terms of frequency, this clonotype is medium-sized (0.01 to 0.1%). This chain uses TRBV13 with TRBJ2-3. The CDR3 has 13 residues. CDR1 PRHDT and CDR2 FYEKMQ come from the germline V gene (reference sequence). The CDR3 is CASSLRLGGTQYF.

The chain joins TRBV20-1 to TRBJ2-2; the TRBD2 assignment by TCRdb is unverifiable without DNA. There are 14 residues in the CDR3. Per germline, CDR1 DFQATT and CDR2 SNEGSKA (reference sequence). The CDR3 loop is CSAPGTSNTGELFF.

This clonotype shows up as medium-sized (0.01 to 0.1%) by frequency. J is TRBJ1-2 and V is TRBV19; TCRdb calls TRBD1, which cannot be checked without DNA. Germline CDR1 and CDR2: LNHDA and SQIVND (reference sequence). The CDR3 runs 16 residues. CDR3 in amino acids: CASSIAAGQGFYGYTF.

The CDR3 reads CSARDGTSPYNEQFF. This rearrangement joins TRBV20-1 to TRBJ2-1. This CDR3 spans 15 amino acids. Germline V CDR1 and CDR2: DFQATT, SNEGSKA (reference sequence).

V gene TRBV14 combines with J gene TRBJ1-2; TCRdb picks TRBD1, but there is no DNA to check that call. CDR3 size: 13 residues. The germline V gene has CDR1 SGHDN and CDR2 FVKESK. The chain's CDR3 is CASSQAPMGGYTF.

Measured by frequency, this clonotype is medium-sized. J is TRBJ1-4 and V is TRBV19; TCRdb's D gene call, TRBD1, goes unchecked for lack of DNA. Germline CDR1 is LNHDA and CDR2 is SQIVND (reference sequence). CDR3 length: 15 amino acids. CDR3 residues: CASTPVAATNEKLFF.

The chain has TRBV7-4 and TRBJ2-7; TCRdb's D call of TRBD1 is untestable without DNA. From germline, CDR1 is SGHVT and CDR2 SQSDAQ. The CDR3 consists of 15 residues. CDR3 sequence: CASSLRDPRAYEQYF.

The chain uses TRBV14 and TRBJ1-6; there is no DNA to check the TCRdb D call of TRBD1. The germline V gene encodes CDR1 SGHDN and CDR2 FVKESK. The CDR3 is 14 amino acids. The CDR3 protein is CASSHSSQGSPLHF.

This clonotype is classed as medium-sized (0.01 to 0.1%) by frequency. The chain uses TRBV29-1 and TRBJ1-2; the TCRdb call, TRBD1, lacks DNA for checking. This CDR3 comprises 12 residues. Looked up from germline, CDR1 is SQVTM and CDR2 is ANQGSEA. The CDR3 loop is CSATGADRRYTF. Looking up the rest from reference TRBV29-1 and TRBJ1-2 gives the full variable domain: SAVISQKPSRDICQRGTSLTIQCQVDSQVTMMFWYRQQPGQSLTLIATANQGSEATYESGFVIDKFPISRPNLTFSTLTVSNMSPEDSSIYLCSATGADRRYTFGSGTRLTVV.

V and J are TRBV20-1 and TRBJ2-3; the TCRdb call, TRBD1, lacks DNA for checking. There are 14 residues in the CDR3. Germline CDR1 and CDR2: DFQATT and SNEGSKA (reference sequence). The CDR3 protein is CSASVGGNTDTQYF.

The gene calls are TRBV5-6 and TRBJ2-4; the TRBD1 assignment by TCRdb is unverifiable without DNA. Germline CDR1 SGHDT, CDR2 YYEEEE. This CDR3 has 14 residues. The CDR3 is CASSADREESIQYF. The full variable domain, with the rest looked up from reference TRBV5-6 and TRBJ2-4, is DAGVTQSPTHLIKTRGQQVTLRCSPKSGHDTVSWYQQALGQGPQFIFQYYEEEERQRGNFPDRFSGHQFPNYSSELNVNALLLGDSALYLCASSADREESIQYFGAGTRLSVL.

This rearrangement joins TRBV27 to TRBJ2-1; TCRdb indicates TRBD1, and absent DNA this call remains unverified. Germline lookup yields CDR1 MNHEY and CDR2 SMNVEV (reference sequence). The CDR3 sequence is 17 residues long. This CDR3 is CASAPQPQGSSYNEQFF.

The chain combines TRBV6-5 with TRBJ1-6; the D call of TRBD1 rests on TCRdb alone, since no DNA is present to check it. Germline V gene lookup returns CDR1 MNHEY and CDR2 SVGAGI. The CDR3 length is 13 residues. The CDR3 protein is CASSWAGESPLHF.

This clonotype is deemed medium-sized by its frequency. V usage is TRBV19 and J usage is TRBJ1-5; TCRdb lists TRBD1, though no DNA is available to test this call. This CDR3 spans 15 amino acids. From germline, CDR1 is LNHDA and CDR2 SQIVND (reference sequence). This chain's CDR3 is CASTLGQGGYQPQHF.

By frequency, this clonotype registers medium-sized (0.01 to 0.1%). The J gene is TRBJ2-1, the V gene TRBV19; TCRdb calls TRBD1, which cannot be checked without DNA. Germline CDR1 reads LNHDA; CDR2 reads SQIVND (reference sequence). CDR3 length: 15 residues. The CDR3 is CASSTDFPRYNEQFF. Drawing the rest from reference TRBV19 and TRBJ2-1, the complete variable domain is DGGITQSPKYLFRKEGQNVTLSCEQNLNHDAMYWYRQDPGQGLRLIYYSQIVNDFQKGDIAEGYSVSREKKESFPLTVTSAQKNPTAFYLCASSTDFPRYNEQFFGPGTRLTVL.

This clonotype is called medium-sized based on its frequency. This chain links TRBV30 with TRBJ1-2. The CDR3 is 12 residues long. Germline V gives CDR1 GTSNPN, CDR2 SVGIG (reference sequence). CDR3 in amino acids: CAMAISGYGYTF.

This clonotype is classed as medium-sized by frequency. This chain uses TRBV6-5 with TRBJ1-6; TCRdb indicates TRBD1, and absent DNA this call remains unverified. The germline V gene encodes CDR1 MNHEY and CDR2 SVGAGI. CDR3 length: 15 residues. CDR3 amino acids: CASSEVRDPTSPLHF.

J is TRBJ2-3 and V is TRBV11-1; TCRdb picks TRBD1, but there is no DNA to check that call. Germline CDR1 and CDR2: SGHAT and FQDESV (reference sequence). The length of the CDR3 is 14 residues. This CDR3 is CASSPGPSTDTQYF.

Judged by frequency, this clonotype is medium-sized. The V call is TRBV12-3 or TRBV12-4, the J call TRBJ2-7. This CDR3 region has 12 residues. The CDR3 here is CASSLASYEQYF.

Judged by frequency, this clonotype is medium-sized. The CDR3 sequence is CASSEGWGTTEGTEAFF. The chain employs TRBV6-1 and TRBJ1-1. This CDR3 comprises 17 residues. From germline, CDR1 is MNHNS and CDR2 SASEGT.

The chain combines TRBV5-1 with TRBJ2-1; TCRdb returns TRBD2, unconfirmable since there is no DNA. CDR3 length: 15 residues. CDR1 and CDR2 (germline): SGHRS, YFSETQ. This CDR3 is CASSLGQRGANEQFF. Variable domain in full (rest from reference TRBV5-1 and TRBJ2-1): KAGVTQTPRYLIKTRGQQVTLSCSPISGHRSVSWYQQTPGQGLQFLFEYFSETQRNKGNFPGRFSGRQFSNSRSEMNVSTLELGDSALYLCASSLGQRGANEQFFGPGTRLTVL.

Judged by frequency, this clonotype is medium-sized. V and J are TRBV19 and TRBJ2-7; there is no DNA to check the TCRdb D call of TRBD2. Germline V gene lookup returns CDR1 LNHDA and CDR2 SQIVND (reference sequence). The CDR3 runs 14 residues. The CDR3 sequence is CASSGGLNRAEQYF.

This clonotype registers medium-sized by frequency. This rearrangement joins TRBV19 to TRBJ2-7; TCRdb gives TRBD1 as the D gene, but with no DNA this cannot be confirmed. The germline V gene has CDR1 LNHDA and CDR2 SQIVND (reference sequence). The CDR3 is 17 residues long. CDR3: CASKHLHGQGASYEQYF.

This clonotype shows up as medium-sized by frequency. The chain couples TRBV15 to TRBJ1-5; TCRdb gives TRBD1 as the D gene, but with no DNA this cannot be confirmed. The CDR3 runs to 14 residues. Germline V lookup: CDR1 LNHNV, CDR2 YYDKDF (reference sequence). CDR3 residues: CATSPPGADQPQHF.

J is TRBJ1-5 and V is TRBV6-5; with no DNA, the TCRdb D assignment of TRBD1 cannot be verified. The CDR3 runs to 13 residues. Germline lookup yields CDR1 MNHEY and CDR2 SVGAGI. The CDR3 loop is CASSLNRDQPQHF.

This chain links TRBV6-1 with TRBJ1-1; with no DNA, the TCRdb D assignment of TRBD1 cannot be verified. In germline, CDR1 is MNHNS, CDR2 SASEGT. The CDR3 has 16 residues. CDR3 residues: CASSEVGGPMNTEAFF.

The J gene is TRBJ1-4, the V gene TRBV5-4; TCRdb proposes TRBD1, but this gene call is untestable without DNA. Germline CDR1 reads SGHNT; CDR2 reads YYREEE (reference sequence). The CDR3 totals 17 residues. This CDR3 reads CASSSAPGGRSNEKLFF.

This clonotype is deemed medium-sized by its frequency. The chain recombines TRBV6-1 with TRBJ1-1; there is no DNA to check the TCRdb D call of TRBD1. The CDR3 has 15 amino acids. The V gene's germline CDR1 is MNHNS and CDR2 SASEGT. The CDR3 sequence: CASTLTPKPNTEAFF.

The chain couples TRBV5-1 to TRBJ2-5; TCRdb calls TRBD2, which cannot be checked without DNA. This CDR3 has 15 residues. The germline V gene has CDR1 SGHRS and CDR2 YFSETQ. This chain's CDR3 is CASSPGEGGQETQYF.

The V gene is TRBV18, the J gene TRBJ1-1; TCRdb gives TRBD1 as the D gene, but with no DNA this cannot be confirmed. The CDR3 extends over 14 amino acids. In germline, CDR1 is KGHSH, CDR2 LQKENI. The CDR3 spells CASSATTENTEAFF.

This clonotype is medium-sized (0.01 to 0.1%) by frequency. The chain links TRBV6-5 to TRBJ2-7; without DNA, the TCRdb call of TRBD2 cannot be checked. CDR3 length: 14 residues. Germline V CDR1 and CDR2: MNHEY, SVGAGI. This CDR3 reads CASSFQEYGYEQYF.

Judged by frequency, this clonotype is medium-sized. The CDR3 sequence is CASSLRGDRPHYGYTF. V is TRBV19 and J is TRBJ1-2; TCRdb indicates TRBD1, and absent DNA this call remains unverified. CDR1 LNHDA and CDR2 SQIVND come from the germline V gene (reference sequence). The CDR3 is 16 residues long.